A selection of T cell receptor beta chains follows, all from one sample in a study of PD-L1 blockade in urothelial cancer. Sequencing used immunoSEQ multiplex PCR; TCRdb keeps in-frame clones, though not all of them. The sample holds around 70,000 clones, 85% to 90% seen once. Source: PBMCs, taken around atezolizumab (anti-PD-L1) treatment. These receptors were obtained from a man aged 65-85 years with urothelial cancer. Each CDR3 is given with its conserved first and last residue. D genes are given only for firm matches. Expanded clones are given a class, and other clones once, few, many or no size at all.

CDR3aa: CASSVGVGSSYNEQFF
CDR3nt: TGTGCCAGCAGCGTTGGGGTAGGGAGCTCCTACAATGAGCAGTTCTTC
v_gene: TRBV9
abundance: once
j_gene: TRBJ2-1
d_gene: NA

CDR3aa: CASSNSGRPQHF
CDR3nt: TGTGCCAGCAGTAATTCGGGGAGGCCCCAGCATTTT
v_gene: TRBV7-9
abundance: NA
j_gene: TRBJ1-5
d_gene: NA

CDR3aa: CASSGSRGDYGYTF
CDR3nt: TGTGCCAGCAGTGGAAGCAGGGGAGACTATGGCTACACCTTC
v_gene: TRBV6-1
abundance: NA
j_gene: TRBJ1-2
d_gene: NA

CDR3aa: CASSQEKSTQVRRYEQYF
CDR3nt: TGCGCCAGCAGCCAAGAAAAGAGTACGCAGGTCAGAAGGTACGAGCAGTACTTC
v_gene: TRBV4-1
abundance: NA
j_gene: TRBJ2-7
d_gene: NA

CDR3aa: CASNTRLARNTGELFF
CDR3nt: TGTGCCAGTAATACTCGACTAGCTCGGAACACCGGGGAGCTGTTTTTT
v_gene: TRBV19
abundance: NA
j_gene: TRBJ2-2
d_gene: TRBD2

CDR3aa: CASSPIWGRNEQFF
CDR3nt: TGTGCCAGCAGCCCGATCTGGGGCAGGAATGAGCAGTTCTTC
v_gene: TRBV11-1
abundance: NA
j_gene: TRBJ2-1
d_gene: NA

CDR3aa: CASSFSQTGGGEKLFF
CDR3nt: TGTGCCAGCAGCTTTTCACAGACAGGGGGAGGTGAAAAACTGTTTTTT
v_gene: TRBV7-9
abundance: NA
j_gene: TRBJ1-4
d_gene: TRBD1

CDR3aa: CASSQVGTSSYNEQFF
CDR3nt: TGCGCCAGCAGCCAAGTGGGGACTAGCTCCTACAATGAGCAGTTCTTC
v_gene: TRBV4-1
abundance: NA
j_gene: TRBJ2-1
d_gene: TRBD2

CDR3aa: CASSLDYTDTQYF
CDR3nt: TGCGCCAGCAGCTTGGACTACACAGATACGCAGTATTTT
v_gene: TRBV5-1
abundance: NA
j_gene: TRBJ2-3
d_gene: NA

CDR3aa: CASSGDSYGYTF
CDR3nt: TGTGCCAGCAGCGGGGACAGCTATGGCTACACCTTC
v_gene: TRBV9
abundance: NA
j_gene: TRBJ1-2
d_gene: TRBD1

CDR3aa: CASSVEGNGANVLTF
CDR3nt: TGTGCCAGCAGCGTAGAGGGGAACGGGGCCAACGTCCTGACTTTC
v_gene: TRBV9
abundance: NA
j_gene: TRBJ2-6
d_gene: NA

CDR3aa: CASSQEAGGPTDTQYF
CDR3nt: TGTGCCAGCAGCCAAGAAGCGGGAGGCCCCACAGATACGCAGTATTTT
v_gene: TRBV4-2
abundance: NA
j_gene: TRBJ2-3
d_gene: TRBD2

CDR3aa: CASSVSGITRNEQFF
CDR3nt: TGCGCCAGCAGCGTCAGCGGGATAACGCGTAATGAGCAGTTCTTC
v_gene: TRBV5-1
abundance: NA
j_gene: TRBJ2-1
d_gene: TRBD2

CDR3aa: CASRTYTEAFF
CDR3nt: TGTGCCAGCAGGACATACACTGAAGCTTTCTTT
v_gene: TRBV27
abundance: NA
j_gene: TRBJ1-1
d_gene: NA

CDR3aa: CASSFPGVPYEQYF
CDR3nt: TGTGCCAGCAGTTTCCCGGGGGTCCCCTACGAGCAGTACTTC
v_gene: TRBV28
abundance: NA
j_gene: TRBJ2-7
d_gene: NA

CDR3aa: CASSTVSNQPQHF
CDR3nt: TGTGCCAGCAGCACGGTTAGCAATCAGCCCCAGCATTTT
v_gene: TRBV27
abundance: NA
j_gene: TRBJ1-5
d_gene: NA

CDR3aa: CASSPLPGHNTEAFF
CDR3nt: TGTGCCAGTAGTCCGCTACCGGGACATAACACTGAAGCTTTCTTT
v_gene: TRBV19
abundance: NA
j_gene: TRBJ1-1
d_gene: NA

CDR3aa: CASSPSAGNTGELFF
CDR3nt: TGCGCCAGCAGCCCGTCTGCGGGCAACACCGGGGAGCTGTTTTTT
v_gene: TRBV5-1
abundance: NA
j_gene: TRBJ2-2
d_gene: NA

CDR3aa: CASYGFQVAGVWEQYF
CDR3nt: TGTGCCTCTTATGGATTTCAGGTAGCGGGAGTCTGGGAGCAGTACTTC
v_gene: TRBV28
abundance: NA
j_gene: TRBJ2-7
d_gene: TRBD2

CDR3aa: CASSQGLAGNEQFF
CDR3nt: TGTGCCAGCTCCCAGGGACTAGCGGGGAATGAGCAGTTCTTC
v_gene: TRBV18
abundance: few
j_gene: TRBJ2-1
d_gene: TRBD2

CDR3aa: CASSQGADFSGTGELFF
CDR3nt: TGCGCCAGCAGCCAAGGGGCTGACTTTAGCGGCACCGGGGAGCTGTTTTTT
v_gene: TRBV4-1
abundance: NA
j_gene: TRBJ2-2
d_gene: NA

CDR3aa: CAWSRDSGQGNTIYF
CDR3nt: TGTGCCTGGAGCCGTGACAGTGGACAGGGAAACACCATATATTTT
v_gene: TRBV30
abundance: NA
j_gene: TRBJ1-3
d_gene: NA

CDR3aa: CASSQEGTGVSGANVLTF
CDR3nt: TGCGCCAGCAGCCAAGAGGGGACAGGCGTCTCTGGGGCCAACGTCCTGACTTTC
v_gene: TRBV4-1
abundance: NA
j_gene: TRBJ2-6
d_gene: TRBD1

CDR3aa: CAWSRVGYSNQPQHF
CDR3nt: TGTGCCTGGAGCAGGGTGGGGTATAGCAATCAGCCCCAGCATTTT
v_gene: TRBV30
abundance: NA
j_gene: TRBJ1-5
d_gene: NA

CDR3aa: CASSLFDRVRRAFF
CDR3nt: TGTGCCAGCAGTTTATTTGACAGGGTAAGGAGAGCTTTCTTT
v_gene: TRBV28
abundance: NA
j_gene: TRBJ1-1
d_gene: TRBD1

CDR3aa: CASSQSEGTEAFF
CDR3nt: TGTGCCAGCAGTCAGAGCGAGGGCACTGAAGCTTTCTTT
v_gene: TRBV11-2
abundance: once
j_gene: TRBJ1-1
d_gene: NA

CDR3aa: CASNLAGTTDTQYF
CDR3nt: TGTGCCAGCAATCTAGCGGGAACCACAGATACGCAGTATTTT
v_gene: TRBV5-5
abundance: NA
j_gene: TRBJ2-3
d_gene: TRBD2

CDR3aa: CASSFRGRTEAFF
CDR3nt: TGTGCCAGCAGTTTCAGGGGTAGGACTGAAGCTTTCTTT
v_gene: TRBV28
abundance: NA
j_gene: TRBJ1-1
d_gene: NA

CDR3aa: CASSHSGQGTDTQYF
CDR3nt: TGCGCCAGCAGCCACTCGGGACAGGGCACAGATACGCAGTATTTT
v_gene: TRBV4-1
abundance: once
j_gene: TRBJ2-3
d_gene: TRBD1

CDR3aa: CASSLPTGGYYGYTF
CDR3nt: TGTGCCAGCAGTTTACCGACAGGGGGGTACTATGGCTACACCTTC
v_gene: TRBV28
abundance: once
j_gene: TRBJ1-2
d_gene: TRBD1

CDR3aa: CASSAAGGPTADTQYF
CDR3nt: TGTGCCAGCAGTGCGGCGGGAGGGCCAACGGCAGATACGCAGTATTTT
v_gene: TRBV28
abundance: NA
j_gene: TRBJ2-3
d_gene: TRBD2

CDR3aa: CASSEPNTDTQYF
CDR3nt: TGTGCCAGCAGTGAACCAAACACAGATACGCAGTATTTT
v_gene: TRBV6-1
abundance: NA
j_gene: TRBJ2-3
d_gene: NA

CDR3aa: CASSSGTSGRISYNEQFF
CDR3nt: TGTGCCAGCAGCTCCGGGACTAGCGGAAGAATATCCTACAATGAGCAGTTCTTC
v_gene: TRBV7-6
abundance: NA
j_gene: TRBJ2-1
d_gene: TRBD2

CDR3aa: CATQIGGSYNEQFF
CDR3nt: TGTGCCACCCAAATCGGGGGGAGTTACAATGAGCAGTTCTTC
v_gene: TRBV15
abundance: NA
j_gene: TRBJ2-1
d_gene: TRBD2

CDR3aa: CASSKPGQGKYEQYF
CDR3nt: TGTGCCAGCAGTAAGCCGGGACAGGGGAAATACGAGCAGTACTTC
v_gene: TRBV27
abundance: NA
j_gene: TRBJ2-7
d_gene: TRBD1

CDR3aa: CASRRRTSEHEQYF
CDR3nt: TGTGCCAGTAGAAGGAGGACTAGCGAACACGAGCAGTACTTC
v_gene: TRBV19
abundance: NA
j_gene: TRBJ2-7
d_gene: TRBD2

CDR3aa: CASSSRTGGGADTQYF
CDR3nt: TGTGCCAGCAGCTCCAGGACAGGGGGCGGCGCAGATACGCAGTATTTT
v_gene: TRBV7-3
abundance: NA
j_gene: TRBJ2-3
d_gene: TRBD1

CDR3aa: CASSPFAIGGRAYNEQFF
CDR3nt: TGTGCCAGCAGCCCGTTCGCTATCGGCGGGAGGGCCTACAATGAGCAGTTCTTC
v_gene: TRBV7-9
abundance: NA
j_gene: TRBJ2-1
d_gene: TRBD2

CDR3aa: CSVEGGGPETQYF
CDR3nt: TGCAGCGTTGAAGGAGGCGGGCCAGAGACCCAGTACTTC
v_gene: TRBV29-1
abundance: NA
j_gene: TRBJ2-5
d_gene: NA

CDR3aa: CASSFSGGSTDTQYF
CDR3nt: TGTGCCAGCAGCTTTAGCGGCGGCAGCACAGATACGCAGTATTTT
v_gene: TRBV5-4
abundance: NA
j_gene: TRBJ2-3
d_gene: NA

CDR3aa: CASSPVAGNEQFF
CDR3nt: TGTGCCAGCAGCCCCGTGGCGGGCAATGAGCAGTTCTTC
v_gene: TRBV11-2
abundance: NA
j_gene: TRBJ2-1
d_gene: NA